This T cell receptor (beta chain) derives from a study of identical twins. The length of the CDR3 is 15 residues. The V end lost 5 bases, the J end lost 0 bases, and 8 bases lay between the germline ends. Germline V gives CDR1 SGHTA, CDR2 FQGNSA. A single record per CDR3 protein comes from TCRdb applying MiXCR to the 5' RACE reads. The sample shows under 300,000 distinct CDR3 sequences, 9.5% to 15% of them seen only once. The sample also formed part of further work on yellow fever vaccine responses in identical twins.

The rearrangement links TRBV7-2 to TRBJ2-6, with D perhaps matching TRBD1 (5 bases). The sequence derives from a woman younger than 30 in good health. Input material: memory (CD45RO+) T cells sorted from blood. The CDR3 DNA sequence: TGTGCCAGCAGCCGACAGTTCTCTGGGGCCAACGTCCTGACTTTC. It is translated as CASSRQFSGANVLTF.